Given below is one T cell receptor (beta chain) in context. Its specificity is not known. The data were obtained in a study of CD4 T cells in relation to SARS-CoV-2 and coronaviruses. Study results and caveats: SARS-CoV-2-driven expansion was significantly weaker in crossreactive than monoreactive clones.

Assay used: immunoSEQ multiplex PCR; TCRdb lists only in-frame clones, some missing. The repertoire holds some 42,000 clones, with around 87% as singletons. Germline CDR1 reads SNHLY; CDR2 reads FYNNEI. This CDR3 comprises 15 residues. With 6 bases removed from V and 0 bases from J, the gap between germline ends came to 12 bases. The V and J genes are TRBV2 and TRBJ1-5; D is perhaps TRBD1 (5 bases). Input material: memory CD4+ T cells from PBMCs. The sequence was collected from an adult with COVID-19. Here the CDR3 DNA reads TGTGCCAGCAGCGCCGGACAATATAGCAATCAGCCCCAGCATTTT. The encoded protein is CASSAGQYSNQPQHF. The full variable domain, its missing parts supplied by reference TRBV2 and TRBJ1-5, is EPEVTQTPSHQVTQMGQEVILRCVPISNHLYFYWYRQILGQKVEFLVSFYNNEISEKSEIFDDQFSVERPDGSNFTLKIRSTKLEDSAMYFCASSAGQYSNQPQHFGDGTRLSIL.